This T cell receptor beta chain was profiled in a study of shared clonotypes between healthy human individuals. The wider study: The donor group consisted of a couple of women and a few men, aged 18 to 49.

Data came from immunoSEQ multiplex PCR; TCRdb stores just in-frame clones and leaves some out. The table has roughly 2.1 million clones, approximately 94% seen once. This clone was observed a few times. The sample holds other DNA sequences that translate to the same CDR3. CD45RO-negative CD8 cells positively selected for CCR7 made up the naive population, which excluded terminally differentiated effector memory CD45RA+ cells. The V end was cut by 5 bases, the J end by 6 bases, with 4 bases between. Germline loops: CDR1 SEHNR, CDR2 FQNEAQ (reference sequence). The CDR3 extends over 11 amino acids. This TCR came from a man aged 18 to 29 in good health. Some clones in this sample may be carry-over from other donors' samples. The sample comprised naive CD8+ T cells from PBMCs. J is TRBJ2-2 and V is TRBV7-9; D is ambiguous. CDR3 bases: TGTGCCAGCAGCCCAGCCGGGGAGCTGTTTTTT. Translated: CASSPAGELFF.